The T cell receptor (beta chain) described here comes from a study of brain metastases from non-small cell lung cancer. The data were produced by immunoSEQ multiplex PCR, yet TCRdb's version contains in-frame clones alone and is incomplete. In the table there are under 2,500 clones, 85% of which are singletons. Germline values: CDR1 MGHRA, CDR2 YSYEKL. The CDR3 spans 15 residues. Unmatched junction bases numbered 8, after V lost 2 bases and J lost 7 bases. The sample comprised tumor-adjacent normal tissue. The receptor was isolated from a donor at least 40 years old with non-small cell lung cancer. The chain carries TRBV4-1 and TRBJ2-1; TRBD2 aligns across 7 bases. CDR3 in amino acids: CASSQPLGRVNEQFF. The CDR3 nucleotides read TGCGCCAGCAGCCAACCCCTGGGGAGGGTTAATGAGCAGTTCTTC.